This is a list of T cell receptor beta chains from one sample in a study of a mutant IDH1 vaccine in newly diagnosed glioma. Antigens for these TCRs are unknown. Some clones are missing from TCRdb's copy, which holds only in-frame ones; the method was immunoSEQ multiplex PCR. Altogether roughly 69,000 clones are present, more than 85% being singletons, with the ten largest covering more than 1.5%. This specimen consisted of PBMCs, obtained from a glioma patient whose treatment included an IDH1 peptide vaccine. The receptors were sampled from a man aged 25-45 years with glioma. Both conserved end residues are part of each CDR3. Fields, in order: D gene, J gene, V gene, clone size, CDR3 protein, CDR3 DNA. A D gene is named only where the DNA matches it firmly. A clone size is listed for some rows: how often the clone was seen (once, few, many), or a class if it is expanded.

D gene: NA
J gene: TRBJ1-5
V gene: TRBV6-1
clone size: NA
CDR3 protein: CASSEPILDQPQHF
CDR3 DNA: TGTGCCAGCAGTGAACCCATCCTCGATCAGCCCCAGCATTTT

D gene: NA
J gene: TRBJ2-5
V gene: TRBV28
clone size: NA
CDR3 protein: CATSHGGPETQYF
CDR3 DNA: TGTGCCACCTCCCATGGGGGCCCCGAGACCCAGTACTTC

D gene: TRBD1
J gene: TRBJ1-6
V gene: TRBV4-1
clone size: NA
CDR3 protein: CASSLTGAEGDSPLHF
CDR3 DNA: TGCGCCAGCAGCCTCACAGGGGCCGAGGGGGATTCACCCCTCCACTTT

D gene: NA
J gene: TRBJ1-2
V gene: TRBV5-4
clone size: few
CDR3 protein: CATAGGGRYGYTF
CDR3 DNA: TGTGCCACCGCGGGAGGGGGAAGATATGGCTACACCTTC

D gene: NA
J gene: TRBJ1-2
V gene: TRBV6-5
clone size: NA
CDR3 protein: CASSIGGGYTF
CDR3 DNA: TGTGCCAGCAGTATCGGAGGAGGCTACACCTTC

D gene: NA
J gene: TRBJ2-7
V gene: TRBV27
clone size: NA
CDR3 protein: CASSLGRPFNEQYF
CDR3 DNA: TGTGCCAGCAGTTTAGGACGGCCCTTCAACGAGCAGTACTTC

D gene: TRBD2
J gene: TRBJ2-3
V gene: TRBV27
clone size: NA
CDR3 protein: CASSLLAGGGVDTQYF
CDR3 DNA: TGTGCCAGCAGTTTATTGGCGGGAGGCGGAGTAGATACGCAGTATTTT

D gene: NA
J gene: TRBJ2-5
V gene: TRBV19
clone size: NA
CDR3 protein: CASSKAGQETQYF
CDR3 DNA: TGTGCCAGTAGTAAGGCAGGCCAAGAGACCCAGTACTTC

D gene: NA
J gene: TRBJ1-1
V gene: TRBV30
clone size: NA
CDR3 protein: CAWSRTGRGTEAFF
CDR3 DNA: TGTGCCTGGTCCAGAACAGGGCGGGGGACTGAAGCTTTCTTT

D gene: NA
J gene: TRBJ2-7
V gene: TRBV10-1
clone size: NA
CDR3 protein: CASSDLRDPGDEQYF
CDR3 DNA: TGCGCCAGCAGTGATCTCCGGGATCCAGGGGACGAGCAGTACTTC

D gene: NA
J gene: TRBJ2-7
V gene: TRBV7-4
clone size: NA
CDR3 protein: CASSLAVRDYEQYF
CDR3 DNA: TGTGCCAGCAGCTTAGCGGTCAGAGACTACGAGCAGTACTTC

D gene: NA
J gene: TRBJ2-1
V gene: TRBV5-1
clone size: NA
CDR3 protein: CASSPPRTQYNEQFF
CDR3 DNA: TGCGCCAGCAGCCCGCCGCGGACGCAGTACAATGAGCAGTTCTTC

D gene: TRBD2
J gene: TRBJ2-3
V gene: TRBV5-1
clone size: NA
CDR3 protein: CASSPLERESTDTQYF
CDR3 DNA: TGCGCCAGCAGCCCATTGGAGCGGGAGAGCACAGATACGCAGTATTTT

D gene: TRBD1
J gene: TRBJ2-7
V gene: TRBV9
clone size: NA
CDR3 protein: CASSVGQGTYEQYF
CDR3 DNA: TGTGCCAGCAGCGTAGGACAGGGAACCTACGAGCAGTACTTC

D gene: TRBD1
J gene: TRBJ1-5
V gene: TRBV5-5
clone size: NA
CDR3 protein: CASSLTGGRMNQPQHF
CDR3 DNA: TGTGCCAGCAGCTTGACAGGGGGTCGTATGAATCAGCCCCAGCATTTT

D gene: NA
J gene: TRBJ2-7
V gene: TRBV28
clone size: NA
CDR3 protein: CASSFGGMYEQYF
CDR3 DNA: TGTGCCAGCAGTTTCGGTGGGATGTACGAGCAGTACTTC

D gene: TRBD2
J gene: TRBJ2-1
V gene: TRBV7-6
clone size: NA
CDR3 protein: CASSPRTSGGINEQFF
CDR3 DNA: TGTGCCAGCAGCCCCCGGACTAGCGGGGGGATCAATGAGCAGTTCTTC

D gene: NA
J gene: TRBJ1-1
V gene: TRBV10-3
clone size: NA
CDR3 protein: CAISDYNTEAFF
CDR3 DNA: TGTGCCATCAGTGATTACAACACTGAAGCTTTCTTT

D gene: TRBD2
J gene: TRBJ2-3
V gene: TRBV28
clone size: NA
CDR3 protein: CASGGSGRPDTQYF
CDR3 DNA: TGTGCCAGCGGCGGAAGCGGGAGGCCAGATACGCAGTATTTT

D gene: NA
J gene: TRBJ1-4
V gene: TRBV30
clone size: NA
CDR3 protein: CAENQGGEKLFF
CDR3 DNA: TGTGCAGAAAACCAGGGCGGCGAAAAACTGTTTTTT

D gene: TRBD2
J gene: TRBJ2-7
V gene: TRBV11-2
clone size: once
CDR3 protein: CASSLRGTSYEQYF
CDR3 DNA: TGTGCCAGCAGTCTACGCGGGACTAGCTACGAGCAGTACTTC

D gene: NA
J gene: TRBJ2-2
V gene: TRBV28
clone size: NA
CDR3 protein: CASSHKNTGELFF
CDR3 DNA: TGTGCCAGCAGCCACAAGAACACCGGGGAGCTGTTTTTT

D gene: NA
J gene: TRBJ1-2
V gene: TRBV7-2
clone size: NA
CDR3 protein: CASSLGTDYGYTF
CDR3 DNA: TGTGCCAGCAGCTTAGGGACAGACTATGGCTACACCTTC

D gene: NA
J gene: TRBJ1-3
V gene: TRBV7-3
clone size: NA
CDR3 protein: CASSLEGFSRGNTIYF
CDR3 DNA: TGTGCCAGCAGCTTAGAGGGTTTCTCACGAGGAAACACCATATATTTT

D gene: NA
J gene: TRBJ2-6
V gene: TRBV6-4
clone size: NA
CDR3 protein: CASSEGGTSSSGANVLTF
CDR3 DNA: TGTGCCAGCAGTGAAGGGGGGACTTCTAGCTCTGGGGCCAACGTCCTGACTTTC

D gene: NA
J gene: TRBJ1-5
V gene: TRBV6-6
clone size: NA
CDR3 protein: CASSQYGKGNQPQHF
CDR3 DNA: TGTGCCAGCAGTCAATATGGGAAGGGCAATCAGCCCCAGCATTTT

D gene: NA
J gene: TRBJ2-1
V gene: TRBV7-3
clone size: NA
CDR3 protein: CASSPKWGSYNEQFF
CDR3 DNA: TGTGCCAGCAGCCCAAAGTGGGGGTCCTACAATGAGCAGTTCTTC

D gene: TRBD2
J gene: TRBJ2-3
V gene: TRBV4-2
clone size: NA
CDR3 protein: CASSRGQRDVTDTQYF
CDR3 DNA: TGTGCCAGCAGCCGGGGCCAGCGGGACGTCACAGATACGCAGTATTTT

D gene: TRBD2
J gene: TRBJ2-3
V gene: TRBV27
clone size: NA
CDR3 protein: CASRAGLAGSFGTDTQYF
CDR3 DNA: TGTGCCAGCAGGGCCGGACTAGCGGGCTCCTTTGGCACAGATACGCAGTATTTT

D gene: NA
J gene: TRBJ2-2
V gene: TRBV9
clone size: once
CDR3 protein: CASSGTVNTGELFF
CDR3 DNA: TGTGCCAGCAGCGGGACTGTGAACACCGGGGAGCTGTTTTTT

D gene: NA
J gene: TRBJ2-3
V gene: TRBV7-2
clone size: NA
CDR3 protein: CASSLAASADTQYF
CDR3 DNA: TGTGCCAGCAGCTTAGCTGCTAGTGCAGATACGCAGTATTTT

D gene: NA
J gene: TRBJ2-1
V gene: TRBV4-2
clone size: NA
CDR3 protein: CASSQGDSSYNEQFF
CDR3 DNA: TGTGCCAGCAGCCAAGGGGATAGCTCCTACAATGAGCAGTTCTTC

D gene: NA
J gene: TRBJ1-1
V gene: TRBV9
clone size: NA
CDR3 protein: CASSVGVGGEAFF
CDR3 DNA: TGTGCCAGCAGCGTAGGAGTGGGCGGTGAAGCTTTCTTT

D gene: TRBD2
J gene: TRBJ2-3
V gene: TRBV5-1
clone size: once
CDR3 protein: CASIRGGSTDTQYF
CDR3 DNA: TGCGCCAGCATAAGGGGAGGGAGCACAGATACGCAGTATTTT

D gene: NA
J gene: TRBJ1-5
V gene: TRBV6-6
clone size: NA
CDR3 protein: CASSYFRGNQPQHF
CDR3 DNA: TGTGCCAGCAGTTATTTTAGGGGGAATCAGCCCCAGCATTTT

D gene: TRBD1
J gene: TRBJ1-5
V gene: TRBV28
clone size: NA
CDR3 protein: CASSLVDRGGQPQHF
CDR3 DNA: TGTGCCAGCAGTTTGGTTGACAGGGGAGGTCAGCCCCAGCATTTT

D gene: NA
J gene: TRBJ2-7
V gene: TRBV2
clone size: NA
CDR3 protein: CASSEYYEQYF
CDR3 DNA: TGTGCCAGCAGTGAATACTACGAGCAGTACTTC

D gene: TRBD1
J gene: TRBJ1-2
V gene: TRBV9
clone size: NA
CDR3 protein: CASSTRTGGLEGYTF
CDR3 DNA: TGTGCCAGCAGCACCCGGACAGGTGGATTAGAGGGCTACACCTTC

D gene: TRBD2
J gene: TRBJ2-1
V gene: TRBV15
clone size: NA
CDR3 protein: CATSPSGNSYNEQFF
CDR3 DNA: TGTGCCACCAGCCCTAGCGGGAACTCCTACAATGAGCAGTTCTTC

D gene: NA
J gene: TRBJ1-6
V gene: TRBV6-1
clone size: NA
CDR3 protein: CASGRANYNSPLHF
CDR3 DNA: TGTGCCAGTGGCAGGGCGAACTATAATTCACCCCTCCACTTT

D gene: NA
J gene: TRBJ1-5
V gene: TRBV7-2
clone size: few
CDR3 protein: CASSLIGAGTPQHF
CDR3 DNA: TGTGCCAGCAGCTTAATAGGCGCGGGGACGCCCCAGCATTTT

D gene: TRBD1
J gene: TRBJ1-1
V gene: TRBV28
clone size: NA
CDR3 protein: CASSLVTGLDAEAFF
CDR3 DNA: TGTGCCAGCAGTCTTGTGACAGGGCTCGACGCTGAAGCTTTCTTT

D gene: NA
J gene: TRBJ2-3
V gene: TRBV29-1
clone size: NA
CDR3 protein: CSVEWSTDTQYF
CDR3 DNA: TGCAGCGTTGAATGGTCCACAGATACGCAGTATTTT

D gene: NA
J gene: TRBJ2-1
V gene: TRBV9
clone size: NA
CDR3 protein: CASSVGSRVEQFF
CDR3 DNA: TGTGCCAGCAGCGTAGGCTCTCGAGTTGAGCAGTTCTTC

D gene: TRBD2
J gene: TRBJ2-1
V gene: TRBV2
clone size: medium-sized
CDR3 protein: CASRETSPPEQFF
CDR3 DNA: TGTGCCAGCAGGGAGACTAGCCCTCCTGAGCAGTTCTTC

D gene: NA
J gene: TRBJ2-1
V gene: TRBV7-9
clone size: NA
CDR3 protein: CASSQGSYNEQFF
CDR3 DNA: TGTGCCAGCAGTCAAGGCTCCTACAATGAGCAGTTCTTC

D gene: TRBD1
J gene: TRBJ1-2
V gene: TRBV6-5
clone size: NA
CDR3 protein: CASGTGTGRHYGYTF
CDR3 DNA: TGTGCCAGCGGGACCGGGACAGGGCGCCACTATGGCTACACCTTC

D gene: NA
J gene: TRBJ1-2
V gene: TRBV2
clone size: once
CDR3 protein: CASSGQSYGYTF
CDR3 DNA: TGTGCCAGCAGTGGACAGAGCTATGGCTACACCTTC

D gene: TRBD2
J gene: TRBJ2-5
V gene: TRBV5-4
clone size: once
CDR3 protein: CASRLGGAQETQYF
CDR3 DNA: TGTGCCAGCAGATTGGGAGGGGCCCAAGAGACCCAGTACTTC

D gene: NA
J gene: TRBJ1-1
V gene: TRBV7-9
clone size: once
CDR3 protein: CASRLIRGLGDEAFF
CDR3 DNA: TGTGCCAGCAGGTTGATTCGGGGCCTGGGCGATGAAGCTTTCTTT

D gene: TRBD1
J gene: TRBJ2-2
V gene: TRBV7-9
clone size: few
CDR3 protein: CAIRPGTGGIGELFF
CDR3 DNA: TGTGCCATCCGTCCCGGGACAGGGGGCATCGGGGAGCTGTTTTTT